A single sample is the source of the 30 T cell receptor beta chains below, sequenced in a study of tissue T cells after allogeneic stem cell transplantation. Assay: immunoSEQ multiplex PCR; the TCRdb copy retains only in-frame clones and omits some. The table lists some 48,000 clones, 73% of them singletons. The sequencing input was sorted cells pooled from one or two spleens. All receptors come from a pool of C57BL/6 mice in good health.

Only a few counts were recorded for this clone. Gene names follow the mouse nomenclature. The missing CDR3 end, 1 residue past where the read stops, is filled in from the germline J gene. The rearrangement links TRBV19 to TRBJ1-3, with 10 positions matching TRBD1. Germline V gives CDR1 FNHDT, CDR2 SITEND (reference sequence). Trimming took 4 bases from V and 2 from J; bases not matched to a gene: 3. The length of the CDR3 is 15 residues. CDR3 bases read: TGTGCCAGCAGTCTCGGGACAGGGGCTGGAAATACGCTCTAT. Protein sequence: CASSLGTGAGNTLY. The full CDR3 protein is CASSLGTGAGNTLYF.

This clone was counted a few times. The germline and genes are mouse ones. With the read ending 1 residue before the CDR3 end, the germline J gene is used to fill in that end. Within the sample, other DNA sequences also encode this same CDR3. The chain joins TRBV2 to TRBJ2-7, with D maybe TRBD2 (6 bases). CDR1 and CDR2 from the germline V gene are LGHNA and YSYQKL. Trimming took 0 bases from V and 7 from J, leaving 10 bases between them. The CDR3 consists of 13 residues. CDR3 bases read: TGTGCCAGCAGCCAAGAATGGGGGAGAGAACAGTAC. The encoded protein is CASSQEWGREQY. The CDR3 reads in full as CASSQEWGREQYF.

On this clone: Gene names refer to mouse genes. The read gets to within 1 residue of the CDR3 end, and the germline J gene fills in the rest. The identical CDR3 is also encoded by other nucleotide sequences in the sample. The rearrangement links TRBV1 to TRBJ2-5; unclear D gene. The CDR3 covers 12 residues. V dropped 0 bases and J dropped 3 bases, with 1 base sitting between them. Germline CDR1 and CDR2: NSQYPW and LRSPGD (reference sequence). CDR3 loop: CTCSADQDTQYF. The DNA read from the CDR3 is TGCACCTGCAGTGCAGATCAAGACACCCAGTAC.

Comments on this clone: Gene names and germline refer to mouse. The read comes to an end 1 residue before the CDR3 does, leaving the germline J gene to fill in the end. This chain links TRBV2 with TRBJ2-1; 12 bases match TRBD2. The V gene end was trimmed by 0 bases and the J gene end by 7 bases; junction bases not matched to a gene: 4. Looked up from germline, CDR1 is LGHNA and CDR2 is YSYQKL. This CDR3 has 16 amino acids. CDR3 region: CASSQEGTGGWAEQFF. The sequenced part of the CDR3 DNA is TGTGCCAGCAGCCAAGAGGGGACTGGGGGGTGGGCTGAGCAGTTC.

As to this clone: Gene names are mouse gene names. The CDR3 goes on 1 residue after the read ends, and that part is filled in from the germline J gene. The chain is built from TRBV16 and TRBJ2-5; 10 positions match TRBD1. The CDR3 is 15 amino acids. The V and J ends lost 5 bases and 4 bases, in that order; junction bases with no gene match: 6. Per the germline V gene, CDR1 is SGHSA and CDR2 is FRNQAP. The DNA read from the CDR3 is TGTGCAAGCAGCCCTCGACAGGGGGCTGAAGACACCCAGTAC. Its translation: CASSPRQGAEDTQY. The full CDR3 reads CASSPRQGAEDTQYF.

Of note for this clone: The listed genes are named as in mouse. Read coverage stops 1 residue before the CDR3 terminus; the germline J gene supplies the remainder. The chain links TRBV16 to TRBJ2-1, with 10 bases aligning to TRBD2. Germline CDR1 reads SGHSA; CDR2 reads FRNQAP. The CDR3 is 14 residues long. J was trimmed by 7 bases and V by 3 bases; bases with no gene match: 3. The chain's CDR3 is CASSFWGGDAEQFF. Partial CDR3 DNA: TGTGCAAGCAGCTTCTGGGGGGGCGACGCTGAGCAGTTC.

In regard to this clone: Gene names are mouse gene names. The CDR3 end lies 1 residue beyond the end of the read and is filled in from the germline J gene. The chain combines TRBV1 with TRBJ2-1; maybe TRBD2 (6 bases). V was pared by 5 bases and J by 3 bases, with 8 bases between. The CDR3 has 13 residues. Per germline, CDR1 NSQYPW and CDR2 LRSPGD (reference sequence). Partial CDR3 DNA: TGCACCTGCAGTACTGGGTTCTATGCTGAGCAGTTC. Translated: CTCSTGFYAEQF. The entire CDR3 protein reads CTCSTGFYAEQFF.

Remarks on this clone: Germline and genes: mouse. The CDR3 end falls 1 residue outside the read, so it is completed with the germline J gene. The chain combines TRBV19 with TRBJ2-1; TRBD1 agrees at 7 bases. V dropped 0 bases and J dropped 1; count of bases not matched to a gene: 4. Germline values: CDR1 FNHDT, CDR2 SITEND (reference sequence). The length of the CDR3 is 16 residues. The CDR3: CASSIARDRNYAEQFF. The DNA read from the CDR3 is TGTGCCAGCAGTATAGCTCGGGACAGAAACTATGCTGAGCAGTTC.

To note about this clone: Genes and germline come from the mouse. Sequencing ends 1 residue short of the CDR3 end; the germline J gene provides the rest. The chain uses TRBV3 and TRBJ2-5; 8 nucleotides align to TRBD2. The J segment lost 6 bases and the V segment lost 5 bases, leaving 4 bases of the junction unmatched. Germline V gene data show CDR1 as SNHLY and CDR2 as FYNGKV (reference sequence). This CDR3 has 13 residues. This CDR3 is CASSGTGGDTQYF. The covered CDR3 bases are TGTGCCAGCAGCGGGACTGGCGGGGACACCCAGTAC.

A remark on this clone: Each gene name is a mouse one. The read ends 1 residue early relative to the CDR3; the germline J gene fills the gap. This chain connects TRBV19 to TRBJ2-2; tentatively, D is TRBD1 (6 bases). The CDR3 sequence is 15 residues long. Trimming cost V 1 base and J 0 bases, with 7 bases left between them. Germline CDR1 FNHDT, CDR2 SITEND (reference sequence). CDR3 amino acids: CASSIYRANTGQLYF. The covered CDR3 bases are TGTGCCAGCAGTATATACAGGGCAAACACCGGGCAGCTCTAC.

Remarks on this clone: Each gene name is a mouse one. The CDR3 goes on 1 residue after the read ends, and that part is filled in from the germline J gene. V usage is TRBV31 and J usage is TRBJ2-7; TRBD1 aligns across 8 bases. Germline V gene lookup returns CDR1 GKSSPN and CDR2 SITVG. With V trimmed by 0 bases and J by 6 bases, 4 bases remained unmatched. The CDR3 is 13 amino acids. CDR3 DNA (partial): TGTGCCTGGAGTCTGGCAGGGGGCATTGAACAGTAC. Translation gives CAWSLAGGIEQY. In full, the CDR3 is CAWSLAGGIEQYF.

As to this clone: All gene names here are mouse names. The read stops 1 residue short of the end of the CDR3; the missing end is completed from the germline J gene. This chain links TRBV2 with TRBJ2-3; possible D gene TRBD1, 5 bases. The CDR3 extends over 15 amino acids. Trimming cost V 0 bases and J 3 bases, with 10 bases left between them. Germline CDR1 and CDR2: LGHNA and YSYQKL. The part of the CDR3 DNA that was read is TGTGCCAGCAGCCAAGATCGACAGAGGGCAGAAACGCTGTAT. This translates into CASSQDRQRAETLY. The entire CDR3 is CASSQDRQRAETLYF.

On this clone: Genes here carry mouse names. The read finishes 1 residue shy of the CDR3 end, and the germline J gene is used to complete it. The chain is built from TRBV3 and TRBJ1-3, with 7 positions matching TRBD1. V lost 6 bases, J lost 1 base, and 3 bases stayed unmatched. Per the germline V gene, CDR1 is SNHLY and CDR2 is FYNGKV (reference sequence). This CDR3 is built from 14 residues. The CDR3 loop is CASSHRGSGNTLYF. Partial CDR3 DNA: TGTGCCAGCAGTCACAGGGGATCTGGAAATACGCTCTAT.

Points on this clone: Mouse gene names and germline throughout. The read is 1 residue too short to cover the CDR3 end, so that end is filled in from the germline J gene. The chain employs TRBV2 and TRBJ2-2; D not certain. The CDR3 is 15 residues long. Between the trimmed V and J ends, which lost 0 bases and 1 base, there was a span of 6 bases. Per germline, CDR1 LGHNA and CDR2 YSYQKL. CDR3 protein: CASSQETRNTGQLYF. CDR3 bases read: TGTGCCAGCAGCCAAGAAACAAGAAACACCGGGCAGCTCTAC.

A word on this clone: The listed genes are named as in mouse. Sequencing ends 1 residue short of the CDR3 end; the germline J gene provides the rest. The V gene is TRBV13-3, the J gene TRBJ2-4; possible D gene TRBD2, 5 bases. The CDR3 runs 14 residues. V lost 3 bases and J lost 0, with 8 bases in between. CDR1 and CDR2 (germline): NNHDY, SYVADS. The sequenced part of the CDR3 DNA is TGTGCCAGCAGTGGAGTGGGGAGTCAAAACACCTTGTAC. Protein product: CASSGVGSQNTLY. The CDR3 as a whole reads CASSGVGSQNTLYF.

About this clone: Mouse gene names and germline throughout. The CDR3 is cut off 1 residue early in the read; its end comes from the germline J gene. The V call is TRBV16, the J call TRBJ1-1, with no clear D. The CDR3 is 13 residues long. V lost 0 bases and J lost 0, with 2 bases in between. Germline lookup yields CDR1 SGHSA and CDR2 FRNQAP. CDR3 region: CASSLEANTEVFF. The CDR3 DNA, read in part, is TGTGCAAGCAGCTTAGAGGCAAACACAGAAGTCTTC.

As to this clone: Mouse gene names apply. The CDR3 end falls 1 residue outside the read, so it is completed with the germline J gene. The identical CDR3 is also encoded by other nucleotide sequences in the sample. The chain uses TRBV13-2 and TRBJ2-4, with a possible D match to TRBD2 (5 bases). The CDR3 sequence is 14 residues long. The ends were cut back, 1 base at V and 1 base at J, with 7 bases in the middle. Germline V gene lookup returns CDR1 NNHNN and CDR2 SYGAGS (reference sequence). The CDR3 bases that were read are TGTGCCAGCGGTGATACTGGAGGTCAAAACACCTTGTAC. It is translated as CASGDTGGQNTLY. In full, the CDR3 reads CASGDTGGQNTLYF.

A remark on this clone: Mouse gene names and germline throughout. The read gets to within 1 residue of the CDR3 end, and the germline J gene fills in the rest. This sequence joins TRBV3 and TRBJ2-3, with 11 bases identical to TRBD2. The CDR3 length is 16 residues. Germline loops: CDR1 SNHLY, CDR2 FYNGKV (reference sequence). V trimming: 3 bases; J trimming: 0 bases; junction bases outside the gene matches: 2. CDR3 DNA (partial): TGTGCCAGCAGCTTCACTGGGGGGGCTAGTGCAGAAACGCTGTAT. Translated, it gives CASSFTGGASAETLY. The complete CDR3 reads CASSFTGGASAETLYF.

In the case of this clone: Gene names and germline match the mouse. The sequence runs out 1 residue before the end of the CDR3; the remainder is reconstructed from the germline J gene. This chain joins TRBV29 and TRBJ2-5; TRBD1 aligns across 10 bases. Germline assignment: CDR1 MSHET and CDR2 SYDVDS. The CDR3 extends over 16 amino acids. J lost 5 bases, V lost 6 bases, and 11 bases had no gene match. The CDR3 DNA, read in part, is TGTGCTAGCAGGTCCCTGGGACAGGGGAGGGGAGACACCCAGTAC. It codes for CASRSLGQGRGDTQY. The complete CDR3 protein is CASRSLGQGRGDTQYF.

As regards this clone: Germline and genes: mouse. The CDR3 here is CASSLAWGYYAEQFF. The CDR3 DNA, read in part, is TGTGCCAGCAGTTTAGCCTGGGGGTACTATGCTGAGCAGTTC. This rearrangement joins TRBV14 to TRBJ2-1, with 7 bases fitting TRBD2. The DNA ends 1 residue before the CDR3 does, and the rest of the CDR3 is filled in from the germline J gene. The junction had 4 bases not matched to a gene; V was cut back by 2 bases and J by 2 bases. The germline CDR1 and CDR2 sequences are SGHDT and FRDEAV. This CDR3 contains 15 residues.

Concerning this clone itself: Mouse names are used for the genes. The missing CDR3 end, 1 residue past where the read stops, is filled in from the germline J gene. This chain joins TRBV1 and TRBJ1-5; no reliable D call. Germline CDR1 NSQYPW, CDR2 LRSPGD (reference sequence). The CDR3 has 14 amino acids. The V and J ends lost 3 bases and 2 bases respectively, with 8 bases between them. The covered CDR3 bases are TGCACCTGCAGTGCCGCCGCGGACAACCAGGCTCCGCTT. Its translation is CTCSAAADNQAPL. The whole CDR3 sequence is CTCSAAADNQAPLF.

Comment on this clone: Genes here carry mouse names. Read coverage stops 1 residue before the CDR3 terminus; the germline J gene supplies the remainder. This chain connects TRBV16 to TRBJ2-1, with D maybe TRBD1 (6 bases). The germline CDR1 and CDR2 sequences are SGHSA and FRNQAP. Trimming took off 2 bases at V and 1 base at J, with 6 bases between the two ends. The CDR3 sequence is 14 residues long. CDR3 amino acids: CASSLQGNYAEQFF. The sequenced part of the CDR3 DNA is TGTGCAAGCAGCTTACAGGGGAACTATGCTGAGCAGTTC. The full variable domain, rest sourced from reference TRBV16 and TRBJ2-1, is NAGVIQTPRHKVTGKGQEATLWCEPISGHSAVFWYRQTIVQGLEFLTYFRNQAPIDDSGMPKERFSAQMPNQSHSTLKIQSTQPQDSAVYLCASSLQGNYAEQFFGPGTRLTVL.

Worth noting for this clone: The gene names here belong to mouse. Read sequence stops 1 residue before the CDR3 end, and the germline J gene provides the missing end. V gene TRBV20 combines with J gene TRBJ1-3; D perhaps matches TRBD1 (6 bases). The CDR3 contains 14 residues. The germline gives CDR1 GFQATS, CDR2 STVNSAI. With 3 bases removed from V and 0 bases from J, the gap between germline ends came to 9 bases. CDR3 loop: CGARGQHSGNTLYF. The sequenced part of the CDR3 DNA is TGTGGTGCTAGAGGACAGCATTCTGGAAATACGCTCTAT.

Comment on this clone: Each gene name is a mouse one. The read stops 1 residue short of the end of the CDR3; the missing end is completed from the germline J gene. V gene TRBV19 combines with J gene TRBJ2-4, with D possibly matching TRBD2 (5 bases). Germline V gives CDR1 FNHDT, CDR2 SITEND (reference sequence). Between the trimmed V and J ends, which lost 3 bases and 0 bases, there was a span of 5 bases. There are 13 residues in the CDR3. CDR3 sequence reads: CASSTGSQNTLYF. Partial CDR3 DNA: TGTGCCAGCAGTACTGGGAGTCAAAACACCTTGTAC.

In the case of this clone: All gene names here are mouse names. The read gets to within 1 residue of the CDR3 end, and the germline J gene fills in the rest. The gene calls are TRBV13-2 and TRBJ1-6; D is uncertain. TRBJ1-6 is filed as an ORF, its function uncertain. The CDR3 loop spans 15 amino acids. Trimming shortened V by 3 bases and J by 4 bases, and 11 bases separated the two germline ends. Per the germline V gene, CDR1 is NNHNN and CDR2 is SYGAGS (reference sequence). CDR3 DNA, as far as it was read: TGTGCCAGCGGTGCTGTGACACAATATAATTCGCCCCTCTAC. As protein: CASGAVTQYNSPLY. The full CDR3 is CASGAVTQYNSPLYF.

Points on this clone: Gene names and germline match the mouse. The read falls 1 residue short of the CDR3 end, and the missing part is taken from the germline J gene. The genes are TRBV12-1 and TRBJ2-7; 8 bases map to TRBD2. The junction had 2 bases not matched to a gene; V was cut back by 0 bases and J by 5 bases. The germline CDR1 and CDR2 sequences are SGHSN and HYEKVE. The CDR3 totals 13 residues. CDR3 sequence reads: CASSLGGGDEQYF. CDR3 DNA (partial): TGTGCCAGCTCTCTCGGGGGGGGCGATGAACAGTAC.

This clone was recorded a few times. Gene names refer to mouse genes. The CDR3 goes on 1 residue after the read ends, and that part is filled in from the germline J gene. The same CDR3 also results from other DNA sequences found in this sample. The chain is built from TRBV20 and TRBJ1-1; D uncertain. Germline loops: CDR1 GFQATS, CDR2 STVNSAI. Trimming stripped 0 bases from V and 1 base from J, with 3 bases between. The CDR3 is 12 amino acids. The CDR3 region is CGAREGNTEVFF. The CDR3 bases that were read are TGTGGTGCTAGGGAGGGGAACACAGAAGTCTTC.

A remark on this clone: Gene names follow the mouse nomenclature. The read halts 1 residue ahead of the CDR3 end, with the missing end drawn from the germline J gene. The J gene is TRBJ2-7, the V gene TRBV3; 11 nucleotides line up with TRBD1. CDR1 is SNHLY and CDR2 is FYNGKV in the germline V gene (reference sequence). The V gene end was trimmed by 2 bases and the J gene end by 6 bases; junction bases not matched to a gene: 3. The CDR3 is 14 residues long. The CDR3 is CASSLLDRGPEQYF. The sequenced part of the CDR3 DNA is TGTGCCAGCAGCTTACTGGACAGGGGGCCTGAACAGTAC.

On this clone itself: Mouse names are used for the genes. The CDR3 end is not reached by the read, which stops 1 residue before it; the germline J gene fills it in. The chain recombines TRBV16 with TRBJ1-6; no clear D gene. TRBJ1-6 is marked as an open reading frame, function uncertain. Germline loops: CDR1 SGHSA, CDR2 FRNQAP. Trimming pared 0 bases from V and 1 base from J, leaving 1 base between. This CDR3 has 14 residues. The CDR3 protein is CASSLESYNSPLYF. The sequenced part of the CDR3 DNA is TGTGCAAGCAGCTTAGAGTCCTATAATTCGCCCCTCTAC.

A note on this clone: The genes are named according to mouse. The read ends 1 residue before the CDR3 terminus; that terminus is restored from the germline J gene. V and J are TRBV13-2 and TRBJ1-5, with 8 nucleotides matching TRBD1. Germline trimming cut 4 bases from V and 5 bases from J; bases unmatched to any gene: 5. CDR3 length: 14 amino acids. Germline V gives CDR1 NNHNN, CDR2 SYGAGS (reference sequence). CDR3 bases read: TGTGCCAGCGGTCTGGACAGGGTGTACCAGGCTCCGCTT. Protein sequence: CASGLDRVYQAPL. The full CDR3 protein reads CASGLDRVYQAPLF.